The 24 T cell receptor beta chains given below trace back to one sample, sequenced in a study of siplizumab effects on memory and regulatory T cells. Data came from immunoSEQ multiplex PCR; TCRdb stores just in-frame clones and leaves some out. The repertoire consists of approximately 100,000 clones, with under 95% occurring once and the leading ten covering around 0.73%. The source material was Tregs sorted from blood. All receptors come from a human donor in good health.

The chain recombines TRBV5-6 with TRBJ2-7; D unclear. The V gene's germline CDR1 is SGHDT and CDR2 YYEEEE. Trimming took 1 base from V and 4 from J, leaving 6 bases between them. This CDR3 is built from 12 residues. As DNA, the CDR3 is TGTGCCAGCAGCTTGCTTCGTTACGAGCAGTACTTC. Residues: CASSLLRYEQYF.

The rearrangement links TRBV28 to TRBJ1-1; D possibly corresponds to TRBD1 (5 bases). V dropped 5 bases and J dropped 5 bases, with 18 bases sitting between them. Germline CDR1 MDHEN, CDR2 SYDVKM. The CDR3 sequence is 15 residues long. CDR3 sequence reads: CASSPSSGYVTEAFF. The CDR3 DNA reads as TGTGCCAGCAGTCCCTCCTCAGGGTATGTGACTGAAGCTTTCTTT.

The chain uses TRBV27 and TRBJ2-3, with TRBD2 matching over 7 bases. Trimming took 3 bases from V and 3 from J; bases not matched to a gene: 3. The CDR3 has 14 residues. Germline V gene lookup returns CDR1 MNHEY and CDR2 SMNVEV (reference sequence). DNA of the CDR3: TGTGCCAGCAGTTTGGGCGGGAGAACAGATACGCAGTATTTT. The encoded protein is CASSLGGRTDTQYF.

The gene calls are TRBV25-1 and TRBJ2-2, with a tentative D call TRBD2 (5 bases). CDR1 is MGHDK, CDR2 SYGVNS, per germline. This CDR3 is 14 amino acids long. V lost 3 bases, J lost 5 bases, and 10 bases lay in between. CDR3 region: CASSDKRDTGELFF. The CDR3 DNA follows: TGTGCCAGCAGTGATAAGAGGGATACCGGGGAGCTGTTTTTT.

This clone was counted only a few times. The chain links TRBV5-6 to TRBJ2-5; 9 nucleotides match TRBD2. Germline loops: CDR1 SGHDT, CDR2 YYEEEE. The CDR3 consists of 16 residues. The junction had 9 bases not matched to a gene; V was cut back by 1 base and J by 5 bases. The CDR3 protein is CASSLLLAGPAETQYF. CDR3 bases: TGTGCCAGCAGCTTGTTGCTAGCGGGACCAGCGGAGACCCAGTACTTC.

The V call is TRBV28, the J call TRBJ2-4; no reliable D call. The V end was cut by 5 bases, the J end by 7 bases, with 3 bases between. The CDR3 has 10 residues. CDR1 is MDHEN, CDR2 SYDVKM, per germline. CDR3 region: CASSGNIQYF. DNA for the CDR3: TGTGCCAGCAGTGGGAACATTCAGTACTTC.

The V call is TRBV28, the J call TRBJ2-5; 8 bases align to TRBD2. In germline, CDR1 is MDHEN, CDR2 SYDVKM. V gave up 5 bases and J gave up 5 bases; unmatched junction bases: 22. The CDR3 has 19 residues. The CDR3: CASSRGFQGLSGRGETQYF. CDR3 coding DNA: TGTGCCAGCAGTCGTGGTTTCCAGGGGCTCAGCGGGAGAGGGGAGACCCAGTACTTC.

V and J are TRBV13 and TRBJ2-1; a weak D match, TRBD2 (5 bases). The V end was cut by 5 bases, the J end by 3 bases, with 14 bases between. The CDR3 is 15 residues long. Germline CDR1 reads PRHDT; CDR2 reads FYEKMQ (reference sequence). The CDR3 is CASSRGSSLYNEQFF. DNA of the CDR3: TGTGCCAGCAGCCGGGGTAGTAGTCTCTACAATGAGCAGTTCTTC.

This chain links TRBV7-3 with TRBJ2-2, with D hard to call. Per germline, CDR1 SGHTA and CDR2 FQGTGA. Trimming stripped 4 bases from V and 0 bases from J, with 12 bases between. The CDR3 loop spans 16 amino acids. The CDR3 DNA is TGTGCCAGCAGCTCCAGTGCCCGGGCGAACACCGGGGAGCTGTTTTTT. It is translated as CASSSSARANTGELFF.

The chain uses TRBV28 and TRBJ1-1; 7 positions match TRBD1. V trimming: 6 bases; J trimming: 0 bases; junction bases outside the gene matches: 4. The CDR3 consists of 14 residues. CDR1 MDHEN and CDR2 SYDVKM come from the germline V gene. The CDR3 loop is CASRMTGLNTEAFF. The DNA for the CDR3 is TGTGCCAGCAGAATGACAGGGTTGAACACTGAAGCTTTCTTT. The variable domain in full, completed from reference TRBV28 and TRBJ1-1, reads DVKVTQSSRYLVKRTGEKVFLECVQDMDHENMFWYRQDPGLGLRLIYFSYDVKMKEKGDIPEGYSVSREKKERFSLILESASTNQTSMYLCASRMTGLNTEAFFGQGTRLTVV.

The J gene is TRBJ1-1, the V gene TRBV19; tentatively, D is TRBD1 (6 bases). Germline-derived CDR1 and CDR2 are LNHDA and SQIVND (reference sequence). This CDR3 is built from 14 residues. V lost 4 bases and J 4 bases, leaving 13 bases between the germline ends. CDR3 protein: CASSNLGQFTEAFF. DNA of the CDR3: TGTGCCAGTAGTAATCTTGGACAGTTCACTGAAGCTTTCTTT.

The chain is built from TRBV18 and TRBJ1-2; 7 nucleotides line up with TRBD1. The CDR3 runs to 12 residues. Trimming cost V 3 bases and J 6 bases; bases outside gene matches: 1. The germline CDR1 and CDR2 sequences are KGHSH and LQKENI. CDR3 sequence: CASSPDRDGYTF. CDR3 in DNA: TGTGCCAGCTCACCCGACAGGGATGGCTACACCTTC.

The J gene is TRBJ2-1, the V gene TRBV5-1, with 7 bases lining up with TRBD1. V lost 4 bases and J lost 1; bases outside the gene matches: 2. The CDR3 sequence is 14 residues long. Germline-derived CDR1 and CDR2 are SGHRS and YFSETQ. The CDR3 is CASSPGQSYNEQFF. Written as DNA, the CDR3 is TGCGCCAGCAGCCCGGGACAGTCCTACAATGAGCAGTTCTTC.

The rearrangement joins TRBV4-1 to TRBJ2-7; 7 bases are shared with TRBD1. The CDR3 length is 14 residues. Germline CDR1 reads MGHRA; CDR2 reads YSYEKL. J gave up 1 base and V 3 bases, and 3 bases lay outside the gene matches. CDR3: CASSQGTVSYEQYF. CDR3 DNA sequence: TGCGCCAGCAGCCAGGGGACAGTATCCTACGAGCAGTACTTC.

This chain links TRBV30 with TRBJ1-2, with D uncertain. Trimming stripped 1 base from V and 5 bases from J, with 5 bases between. The CDR3 runs to 11 residues. Germline CDR1 is GTSNPN and CDR2 is SVGIG (reference sequence). CDR3 residues: CAWSGGYGYTF. The CDR3 DNA is TGTGCCTGGAGTGGGGGTTATGGCTACACCTTC. The whole variable domain, remainder taken from reference TRBV30 and TRBJ1-2, is SQTIHQWPATLVQPVGSPLSLECTVEGTSNPNLYWYRQAAGRGLQLLFYSVGIGQISSEVPQNLSASRPQDRQFILSSKKLLLSDSGFYLCAWSGGYGYTFGSGTRLTVV.

V usage is TRBV5-1 and J usage is TRBJ2-3; TRBD2 is a possible D gene (5 bases). The CDR3 covers 15 residues. Germline V lookup: CDR1 SGHRS, CDR2 YFSETQ. Between the trimmed V and J ends, which lost 0 bases and 6 bases, there was a span of 14 bases. The CDR3 is CASSLGYGDTDTQYF. CDR3 DNA sequence: TGCGCCAGCAGCTTGGGGTACGGGGATACGGATACGCAGTATTTT.

This chain connects TRBV27 to TRBJ2-2, with D unclear. The V gene's germline CDR1 is MNHEY and CDR2 SMNVEV (reference sequence). CDR3 length: 13 residues. Trimming took 3 bases from V and 7 from J, leaving 9 bases between them. CDR3 loop: CASSFPWRGELFF. CDR3 DNA: TGTGCCAGCAGTTTCCCCTGGCGCGGGGAGCTGTTTTTT.

A single count supports this clone. This chain links TRBV28 with TRBJ2-1; D not certain. The CDR3 has 13 amino acids. Trimming removed 2 bases at V and 3 bases at J, with 5 bases between. The germline CDR1 and CDR2 sequences are MDHEN and SYDVKM. The CDR3 sequence is CASSLGVYNEQFF. CDR3 nucleotides: TGTGCCAGCAGTTTAGGGGTCTACAATGAGCAGTTCTTC.

This sequence joins TRBV5-6 and TRBJ2-6; D gene uncertain. The germline gives CDR1 SGHDT, CDR2 YYEEEE. Trimming shortened V by 1 base and J by 4 bases, and 9 bases separated the two germline ends. The CDR3 consists of 15 residues. The DNA for the CDR3 is TGTGCCAGCAGCTTGAAGGGTGCCGGGGCCAACGTCCTGACTTTC. Its translation: CASSLKGAGANVLTF.

The chain uses TRBV7-9 and TRBJ1-1, with D uncertain. Trimming removed 6 bases at V and 1 base at J, with 3 bases between. Germline V gives CDR1 SEHNR, CDR2 FQNEAQ (reference sequence). The CDR3 is made up of 11 amino acids. CDR3 nucleotides: TGTGCCAGCAGTACGAACACTGAAGCTTTCTTT. Residues: CASSTNTEAFF.

The rearrangement uses TRBV5-1 and TRBJ2-1; TRBD2 matches at 8 bases. The CDR3 length is 15 residues. Germline CDR1 is SGHRS and CDR2 is YFSETQ. Trimming took 4 bases from V and 8 from J; bases not matched to a gene: 11. CDR3 coding DNA: TGCGCCAGCAGCGCCGGCGGGACTAGAGTCGATGAGCAGTTCTTC. This translates into CASSAGGTRVDEQFF.

The CDR3 DNA sequence: TGTGCCAGCAGCTTAGTAGGGACAGCCACCGGGGAGCTGTTTTTT. Translated, it gives CASSLVGTATGELFF. The genes are TRBV11-3 and TRBJ2-2, with 7 bases identical to TRBD1. With 1 base clipped from V and 4 bases from J, the junction kept 3 bases outside the gene matches. Per germline, CDR1 SGHNT and CDR2 YENEEA. The CDR3 spans 15 residues.

The V and J genes are TRBV28 and TRBJ2-7; a weak D match, TRBD2 (7 bases). Trimming took 6 bases from V and 6 from J, leaving 21 bases between them. Germline lookup yields CDR1 MDHEN and CDR2 SYDVKM. There are 15 residues in the CDR3. The CDR3 spells CASRGGAAGFVEQYF. In DNA form, the CDR3 reads TGTGCCAGCAGGGGGGGGGCTGCGGGGTTCGTCGAGCAGTACTTC.

The genes are TRBV20-1 and TRBJ2-3, with D unclear. This CDR3 spans 11 amino acids. CDR1 DFQATT and CDR2 SNEGSKA come from the germline V gene (reference sequence). Trimming pared 6 bases from V and 6 bases from J, leaving 10 bases between. The CDR3 is CSAILRDTQYF. Written as DNA, the CDR3 is TGCAGTGCGATCCTGCGGGATACGCAGTATTTT.